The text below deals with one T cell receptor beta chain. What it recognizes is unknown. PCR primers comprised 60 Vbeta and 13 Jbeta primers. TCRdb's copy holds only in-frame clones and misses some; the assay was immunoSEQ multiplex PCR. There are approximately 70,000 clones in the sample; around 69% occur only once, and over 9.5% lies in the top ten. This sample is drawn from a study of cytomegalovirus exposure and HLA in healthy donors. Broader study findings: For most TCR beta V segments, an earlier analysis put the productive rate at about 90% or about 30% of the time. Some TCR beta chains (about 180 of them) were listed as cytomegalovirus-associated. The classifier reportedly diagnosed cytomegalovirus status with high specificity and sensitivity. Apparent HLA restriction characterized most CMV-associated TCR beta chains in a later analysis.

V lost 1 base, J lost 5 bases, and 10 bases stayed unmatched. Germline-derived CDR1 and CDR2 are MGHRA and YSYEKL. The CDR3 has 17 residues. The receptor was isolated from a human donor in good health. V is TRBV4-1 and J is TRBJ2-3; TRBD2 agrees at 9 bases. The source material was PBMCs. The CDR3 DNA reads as TGCGCCAGCAGCCAAGGTCCTAGCGGGGTGGAGTTAGATACGCAGTATTTT. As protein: CASSQGPSGVELDTQYF.